The 16 T cell receptor beta chains given below trace back to one sample, sequenced in a study of shared clonotypes between healthy human individuals. Terminally differentiated effector memory CD45RA+ cells were left out of the naive CD8 fraction, which was CD45RO-negative and positively selected for CCR7. Produced via immunoSEQ multiplex PCR; TCRdb's table is partial and in-frame only. Among about 590,000 clones listed, around 95% were seen once. Sequenced material: naive CD8+ T cells sorted from blood. These receptors all stem from a woman in her 30s in good health.

The chain couples TRBV28 to TRBJ1-3; D is ambiguous. The CDR3 sequence is 19 residues long. V lost 3 bases and J lost 4, with 25 bases in between. The V gene's germline CDR1 is MDHEN and CDR2 SYDVKM. CDR3 sequence: CASSFPAGLHTEPGNTIYF. The CDR3 DNA is TGTGCCAGCAGTTTTCCCGCTGGACTACACACGGAGCCAGGAAACACCATATATTTT. Together with reference TRBV28 and TRBJ1-3, the CDR3 gives the full variable domain: DVKVTQSSRYLVKRTGEKVFLECVQDMDHENMFWYRQDPGLGLRLIYFSYDVKMKEKGDIPEGYSVSREKKERFSLILESASTNQTSMYLCASSFPAGLHTEPGNTIYFGEGSWLTVV.

This chain connects TRBV28 to TRBJ2-2, with D unclear. V lost 6 bases, J lost 6 bases, and 8 bases lay in between. CDR3 size: 12 residues. Germline lookup yields CDR1 MDHEN and CDR2 SYDVKM. The DNA of the CDR3 is TGTGCCAGCAGGGGCCTCGCCGGGGAGCTGTTTTTT. Translated, it gives CASRGLAGELFF.

The chain has TRBV19 and TRBJ2-3; 10 bases agree with TRBD2. V trimming: 0 bases; J trimming: 2 bases; junction bases outside the gene matches: 2. The CDR3 runs to 16 residues. Germline lookup yields CDR1 LNHDA and CDR2 SQIVND (reference sequence). CDR3: CASSIDLAGVTDTQYF. CDR3 in DNA: TGTGCCAGTAGTATAGATCTAGCGGGAGTCACAGATACGCAGTATTTT.

This clone was counted once. Other nucleotide sequences in the sample specify the same CDR3. This rearrangement joins TRBV29-1 to TRBJ2-1; D is unresolved. This CDR3 region has 12 residues. The V end lost 1 base, the J end lost 1 base, and 2 bases lay between the germline ends. In germline, CDR1 is SQVTM, CDR2 ANQGSEA. This CDR3 reads CSVEGSYNEQFF. The DNA of the CDR3 is TGCAGCGTTGAAGGGTCCTACAATGAGCAGTTCTTC.

This clone was seen a single time. Additional DNA sequences in this sample encode the identical CDR3. The genes are TRBV27 and TRBJ2-7; D not resolved. CDR1 and CDR2 from the germline V gene are MNHEY and SMNVEV (reference sequence). The CDR3 runs to 14 residues. Trimming cost V 0 bases and J 2 bases, with 8 bases left between them. CDR3: CASSLSRGAYEQYF. The CDR3 DNA reads as TGTGCCAGCAGTTTATCGAGAGGAGCCTACGAGCAGTACTTC.

The chain has TRBV13 and TRBJ2-1, with D perhaps assigned TRBD1 or TRBD2 (5 bases each). CDR1 PRHDT and CDR2 FYEKMQ come from the germline V gene (reference sequence). The CDR3 sequence is 15 residues long. The V end was cut by 5 bases, the J end by 4 bases, with 15 bases between. The CDR3 sequence is CASSPLRDPYNEQFF. The CDR3 nucleotides are TGTGCCAGCAGCCCGCTCCGGGACCCGTACAATGAGCAGTTCTTC.

This clone was counted between two and nine times. V gene TRBV7-9 combines with J gene TRBJ2-5; D is possibly TRBD2 (6 bases). Germline lookup yields CDR1 SEHNR and CDR2 FQNEAQ (reference sequence). V gave up 5 bases and J gave up 2 bases, with 9 bases separating them. CDR3 length: 13 residues. The CDR3 region is CASSTGRQETQYF. CDR3 in DNA: TGTGCCAGCAGCACCGGGAGACAAGAGACCCAGTACTTC.

This clone was found once. V is TRBV28 and J is TRBJ2-4; 9 bases agree with TRBD2. With 3 bases clipped from V and 6 bases from J, the junction kept 9 bases outside the gene matches. The CDR3 sequence is 16 residues long. Germline CDR1 MDHEN, CDR2 SYDVKM. In DNA, the CDR3 is TGTGCCAGCAGTTTCATCCTGGGTAGCGGGAGAAACATTCAGTACTTC. Translated, it gives CASSFILGSGRNIQYF.

The V and J genes are TRBV28 and TRBJ2-4; no definite D call. This CDR3 comprises 15 residues. Germline V CDR1 and CDR2: MDHEN, SYDVKM. Trimming left V 1 base short and J 8 bases short, with 15 bases between. CDR3 protein: CASSLFSESRDIQYF. The CDR3, as DNA: TGTGCCAGCAGTTTATTTTCGGAGAGTAGGGACATTCAGTACTTC.

Points on this clone: Distinct nucleotide sequences in the sample also encode this CDR3. J is TRBJ1-1 and V is TRBV6-6, with no clear D. The germline V and J ends were trimmed by 6 bases and 5 bases, with 10 bases remaining between them. Germline CDR1 and CDR2: MNHNY and SVGAGI (reference sequence). The CDR3 spans 12 residues. CDR3 amino acids: CASSPLGTEAFF. For the CDR3, the DNA is TGTGCCAGCAGCCCCCTAGGGACTGAAGCTTTCTTT.

The chain combines TRBV19 with TRBJ2-1, with 11 bases fitting TRBD2. Germline loops: CDR1 LNHDA, CDR2 SQIVND (reference sequence). Losses at the gene ends were 5 bases for V and 4 bases for J; bases not matched to a gene: 7. The CDR3 loop spans 16 amino acids. CDR3 bases: TGTGCCAGTAGTTTAGCGGGGGGGGCCCCATACAATGAGCAGTTCTTC. This translates into CASSLAGGAPYNEQFF.

About this clone itself: Other nucleotide sequences in the sample specify the same CDR3. The chain is built from TRBV28 and TRBJ1-5; possibly TRBD1 for D (5 bases). Deletions cut 2 bases from V and 5 bases from J, with 7 bases between. CDR3 size: 13 residues. In germline, CDR1 is MDHEN, CDR2 SYDVKM. This CDR3 is CASSLRGHQPQHF. The DNA for the CDR3 is TGTGCCAGCAGTTTACGGGGACATCAGCCCCAGCATTTT.

In nucleotides, the CDR3 is TGTGCTAGTGCCCTTAGCGGGAGTGACACCGGGGAGCTGTTTTTT. It translates to CASALSGSDTGELFF. The rearrangement uses TRBV12-5 and TRBJ2-2; 9 nucleotides line up with TRBD2. J lost 3 bases, V lost 7 bases, and 6 bases had no gene match. Per the germline V gene, CDR1 is LGHNT and CDR2 is FRNRAP. This CDR3 has 15 residues.

This chain joins TRBV29-1 and TRBJ1-5; no clear D gene. The CDR3 is 12 residues long. Germline V gene lookup returns CDR1 SQVTM and CDR2 ANQGSEA. With 4 bases removed from V and 4 bases from J, the gap between germline ends came to 8 bases. CDR3: CSVVGPNQPQHF. The CDR3 DNA reads as TGCAGCGTTGTCGGCCCTAATCAGCCCCAGCATTTT.

The chain joins TRBV27 to TRBJ2-7; the D gene is possibly TRBD2 (5 bases). Germline V lookup: CDR1 MNHEY, CDR2 SMNVEV (reference sequence). CDR3 length: 15 amino acids. Trimming shortened V by 7 bases and J by 3 bases, and 19 bases separated the two germline ends. In nucleotides, the CDR3 is TGTGCCAGCAAACCCGGAAGCGGATTCTACTACGAGCAGTACTTC. This gives the protein CASKPGSGFYYEQYF.

This chain joins TRBV5-1 and TRBJ2-7; 7 bases are shared with TRBD1. The germline CDR1 and CDR2 sequences are SGHRS and YFSETQ. The V segment lost 3 bases and the J segment 2 bases; nucleotides outside the gene matches: 5. The CDR3 spans 14 residues. The CDR3 is CASSWTGGTYEQYF. The CDR3 DNA sequence: TGCGCCAGCAGCTGGACAGGAGGCACCTACGAGCAGTACTTC. The full variable domain, completed using reference TRBV5-1 and TRBJ2-7, is KAGVTQTPRYLIKTRGQQVTLSCSPISGHRSVSWYQQTPGQGLQFLFEYFSETQRNKGNFPGRFSGRQFSNSRSEMNVSTLELGDSALYLCASSWTGGTYEQYFGPGTRLTVT.